Shown below are 22 T cell receptor beta chains from a single sample sequenced in a study of cytomegalovirus exposure and HLA in healthy donors (TCRdb year 2017). Libraries were made using the immunoSEQ multiplex PCR assay. The multiplex PCR relied on a mix of 60 forward primers for TCR Vbeta segments and 13 reverse primers for TCR Jbeta segments. The immuneACCESS repertoire file appears here via TCRdb, limited to in-frame rearrangements. These files lack a portion of the clones; in checked studies, under half of the deficit traces to unresolved V genes, and the cause of the others is not known. This sample is represented by 90,000 to 140,000 clones; nearly 15% of them were singletons. Together, the top ten hold around 0.9% of the sample. The sequenced sample consisted of PBMCs. The source is a female donor in good health and CMV-seronegative.

CDR3 sequence reads: CSVEGVGFLSTDTQYF. The CDR3 coding sequence is TGCAGCGTTGAAGGAGTCGGTTTCCTTAGCACAGATACGCAGTATTTT. The V gene is TRBV29-1, the J gene TRBJ2-3; D is unresolved. Trimming took 1 base from V and 0 from J, leaving 14 bases between them. The CDR3 consists of 16 residues. CDR1 SQVTM and CDR2 ANQGSEA come from the germline V gene.

This clone was seen a handful of times. CDR3: CASSQSPLGQKTDTQYF. CDR3 in DNA: TGCGCCAGCAGCCAGTCCCCATTGGGGCAGAAGACAGATACGCAGTATTTT. The J gene is TRBJ2-3, the V gene TRBV4-3; possible D gene TRBD1, 5 bases. Deletions cut 3 bases from V and 3 bases from J, with 19 bases between. Germline CDR1 and CDR2: LGHNA and YSLEER. The length of the CDR3 is 17 residues.

V usage is TRBV7-9 and J usage is TRBJ2-3, with 10 positions matching TRBD2. The V gene's germline CDR1 is SEHNR and CDR2 FQNEAQ (reference sequence). V lost 6 bases, J lost 5 bases, and 8 bases stayed unmatched. The CDR3 length is 15 residues. CDR3 in amino acids: CASRRTGTSVDTQYF. The CDR3 DNA sequence: TGTGCCAGCAGGCGTACCGGGACTAGCGTAGATACGCAGTATTTT.

This clone has only a few counts. The CDR3 protein is CASGLPAGLAAGANVLTF. The CDR3, as DNA: TGTGCTAGTGGTTTACCCGCTGGACTAGCGGCAGGGGCCAACGTCCTGACTTTC. The genes are TRBV12-5 and TRBJ2-6, with 10 bases fitting TRBD2. This CDR3 is 18 amino acids long. Germline CDR1 and CDR2: LGHNT and FRNRAP. V shed 3 bases, J shed 4 bases, and the junction held 9 bases outside the gene matches.

This clone was recorded a few times. V is TRBV2 and J is TRBJ2-5; D might be TRBD2 (6 bases). The germline V and J ends were trimmed by 6 bases and 5 bases, with 16 bases remaining between them. The germline V gene encodes CDR1 SNHLY and CDR2 FYNNEI. The CDR3 totals 14 residues. The CDR3 protein is CASRLLAWEETQYF. DNA for the CDR3: TGTGCCAGCAGACTACTAGCTTGGGAGGAGACCCAGTACTTC.

This chain links TRBV6-5 with TRBJ2-5; no definite D call. The CDR3 runs to 13 residues. The V gene's germline CDR1 is MNHEY and CDR2 SVGAGI. Trimming took 8 bases from V and 2 from J, leaving 12 bases between them. The CDR3 DNA reads as TGTGCCAGCGGCCCAGGCTCACAAGAGACCCAGTACTTC. It codes for CASGPGSQETQYF.

The chain links TRBV28 to TRBJ2-7; 10 bases map to TRBD1. The CDR3 has 16 amino acids. Germline values: CDR1 MDHEN, CDR2 SYDVKM. The V segment lost 7 bases and the J segment 0 bases; nucleotides outside the gene matches: 9. CDR3 residues: CASTHLGTGDSYEQYF. CDR3 nucleotide sequence: TGTGCCAGCACCCACTTGGGGACAGGGGACTCCTACGAGCAGTACTTC.

The CDR3 spells CASTGGARREQYF. DNA for the CDR3: TGTGCCAGCACAGGCGGGGCTCGGCGCGAGCAGTACTTC. This chain connects TRBV28 to TRBJ2-7; D perhaps matches TRBD2 (6 bases). V was clipped by 7 bases and J by 6 bases, with 16 bases between them. The V gene's germline CDR1 is MDHEN and CDR2 SYDVKM. The CDR3 has 13 residues.

The chain links TRBV5-6 to TRBJ2-5; D perhaps matches TRBD1 (5 bases). Germline values: CDR1 SGHDT, CDR2 YYEEEE. This CDR3 has 15 amino acids. Trimming stripped 0 bases from V and 5 bases from J, with 14 bases between. For the CDR3, the DNA is TGTGCCAGCAGCTTGGGACAGTGGAAGGCTGAGACCCAGTACTTC. Residues: CASSLGQWKAETQYF.

The chain has TRBV30 and TRBJ1-2, with unresolved D. Trimming cost V 4 bases and J 2 bases, with 14 bases left between them. The CDR3 covers 14 residues. CDR1 and CDR2 (germline): GTSNPN, SVGIG (reference sequence). The CDR3 nucleotides read TGTGCCTGGAACATCGGGAGGCTCAACTATGGCTACACCTTC. It encodes CAWNIGRLNYGYTF.

The chain recombines TRBV10-2 with TRBJ2-7, with 8 bases identical to TRBD2. Germline CDR1 is WSHSY and CDR2 is SAAADI. The V segment lost 7 bases and the J segment 3 bases; nucleotides outside the gene matches: 5. The CDR3 runs 13 residues. DNA of the CDR3: TGCGCCAGCATTAGGAGCGGGGGCTACGAGCAGTACTTC. Amino acids: CASIRSGGYEQYF.

The genes are TRBV30 and TRBJ1-3, with D maybe TRBD1 (5 bases). V was pared by 4 bases and J by 0 bases, with 13 bases between. CDR1 is GTSNPN and CDR2 is SVGIG in the germline V gene (reference sequence). The CDR3 has 15 residues. In DNA, the CDR3 is TGTGCCTGGAACCATGGGGGGGGCTCTGGAAACACCATATATTTT. Encoded protein: CAWNHGGGSGNTIYF.

This clone turned up a few times. The chain carries TRBV7-6 and TRBJ2-5, with D tentatively TRBD2 (5 bases). CDR1 SGHVS and CDR2 FNYEAQ come from the germline V gene. Trimming pared 1 base from V and 2 bases from J, leaving 11 bases between. The CDR3 has 15 residues. The CDR3 DNA is TGTGCCAGCAGCTTAGAGAGGGCCCCGCAAGAGACCCAGTACTTC. Its translation: CASSLERAPQETQYF.

The V and J genes are TRBV28 and TRBJ1-5; D is perhaps TRBD1 (6 bases). This CDR3 is built from 15 residues. Per germline, CDR1 MDHEN and CDR2 SYDVKM. V was shortened by 4 bases and J by 2 bases, with 12 bases between the two germline ends. The CDR3 loop reads CASSWTAVGNQPQHF. DNA for the CDR3: TGTGCCAGCAGTTGGACAGCGGTTGGCAATCAGCCCCAGCATTTT.

This clone came up a few times. The V and J genes are TRBV13 and TRBJ2-7; 10 nucleotides align to TRBD1. From germline, CDR1 is PRHDT and CDR2 FYEKMQ (reference sequence). This CDR3 region has 14 residues. V shed 2 bases and J 6 bases; nucleotides not matched to a gene: 4. DNA for the CDR3: TGTGCCAGCAGCTTACGACAGGGGGCGGGCGAGCAGTACTTC. Its translation is CASSLRQGAGEQYF.

This clone was detected only a few times. As DNA, the CDR3 is TGTGCCAGCACCATTACCGACAGGATATATGGCTACACCTTC. This translates into CASTITDRIYGYTF. The V call is TRBV2, the J call TRBJ1-2, with D perhaps matching TRBD1 (6 bases). CDR1 is SNHLY and CDR2 is FYNNEI in the germline V gene. There are 14 residues in the CDR3. The germline V and J ends were trimmed by 7 bases and 5 bases, with 17 bases remaining between them.

This clone was seen more than once but under ten times. The V and J genes are TRBV18 and TRBJ1-2; 7 nucleotides align to TRBD1. The length of the CDR3 is 16 residues. Germline trimming cut 3 bases from V and 3 bases from J; bases unmatched to any gene: 10. Germline values: CDR1 KGHSH, CDR2 LQKENI. The CDR3 sequence: CASSPTERQGDYGYTF. CDR3 sequence (DNA): TGTGCCAGCTCACCCACAGAAAGACAGGGTGACTATGGCTACACCTTC.

The rearrangement joins TRBV4-1 to TRBJ2-3; D is unclear. Trimming stripped 2 bases from V and 2 bases from J, with 11 bases between. The CDR3 contains 15 residues. Germline assignment: CDR1 MGHRA and CDR2 YSYEKL. CDR3 region: CASSQLGLPTDTQYF. In nucleotides, the CDR3 is TGCGCCAGCAGCCAACTTGGGCTACCCACAGATACGCAGTATTTT.

This clone was detected only a few times. J is TRBJ1-2 and V is TRBV7-2; no clear D gene. Per the germline V gene, CDR1 is SGHTA and CDR2 is FQGNSA. The V gene lost 1 base and the J gene lost 4 bases, with 4 bases spanning the gap. CDR3 size: 12 residues. CDR3 sequence: CASSLGGYGYTF. The CDR3, as DNA: TGTGCCAGCAGCTTAGGCGGCTATGGCTACACCTTC.

The sample holds a few counts of this clone. The chain links TRBV5-4 to TRBJ2-5; D may be TRBD2 (6 bases). The germline V gene has CDR1 SGHNT and CDR2 YYREEE (reference sequence). The CDR3 spans 14 residues. The V end was cut by 0 bases, the J end by 5 bases, with 11 bases between. The CDR3 sequence: CASSLAAGPETQYF. CDR3 nucleotide sequence: TGTGCCAGCAGCTTGGCCGCGGGACCGGAGACCCAGTACTTC.

The CDR3 sequence is CASSPLSVAGTYEQYF. As DNA, the CDR3 is TGTGCCAGCAGCCCCCTGTCTGTGGCAGGGACCTACGAGCAGTACTTC. This chain links TRBV7-2 with TRBJ2-7, with D possibly matching TRBD1 (5 bases). Between the trimmed V and J ends, which lost 5 bases and 2 bases, there was a span of 19 bases. Looked up from germline, CDR1 is SGHTA and CDR2 is FQGNSA. The CDR3 covers 16 residues.

This clone was recorded a few times. The rearrangement uses TRBV2 and TRBJ2-7; unclear D gene. CDR3 length equals 11 residues. V lost 3 bases to trimming and J lost 5 bases, with 5 bases between them. Per germline, CDR1 SNHLY and CDR2 FYNNEI. CDR3 protein: CASSEAHEQYF. The DNA for the CDR3 is TGTGCCAGCAGTGAGGCCCACGAGCAGTACTTC.